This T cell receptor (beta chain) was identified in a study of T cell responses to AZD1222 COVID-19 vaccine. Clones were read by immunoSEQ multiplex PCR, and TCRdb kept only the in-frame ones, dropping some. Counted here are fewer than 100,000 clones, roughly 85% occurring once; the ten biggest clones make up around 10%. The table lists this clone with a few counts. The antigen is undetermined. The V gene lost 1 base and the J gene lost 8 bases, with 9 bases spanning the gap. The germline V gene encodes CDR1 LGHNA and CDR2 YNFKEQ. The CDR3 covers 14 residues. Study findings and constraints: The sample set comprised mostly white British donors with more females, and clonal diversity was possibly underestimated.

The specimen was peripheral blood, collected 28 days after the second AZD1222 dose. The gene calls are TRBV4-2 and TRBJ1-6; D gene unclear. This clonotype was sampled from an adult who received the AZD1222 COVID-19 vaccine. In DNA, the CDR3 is TGTGCCAGCAGCCAAGTATCTCCCGATTCACCCCTCCACTTT. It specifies CASSQVSPDSPLHF.